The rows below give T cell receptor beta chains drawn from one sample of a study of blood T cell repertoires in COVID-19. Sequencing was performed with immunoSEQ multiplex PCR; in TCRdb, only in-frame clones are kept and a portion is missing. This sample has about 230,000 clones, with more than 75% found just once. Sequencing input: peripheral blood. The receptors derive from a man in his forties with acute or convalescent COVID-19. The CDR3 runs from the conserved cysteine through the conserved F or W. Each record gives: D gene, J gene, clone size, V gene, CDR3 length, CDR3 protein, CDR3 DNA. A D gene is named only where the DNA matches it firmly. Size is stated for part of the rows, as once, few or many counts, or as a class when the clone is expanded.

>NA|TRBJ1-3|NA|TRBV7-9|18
CATPPGTLRGSSGNTIYF
TGTGCCACTCCACCAGGGACACTTCGAGGAAGCTCTGGAAACACCATATATTTT
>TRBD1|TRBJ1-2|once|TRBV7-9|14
CASSTSGGAKGYTF
TGTGCCAGCAGCACCTCAGGGGGCGCGAAGGGCTACACCTTC
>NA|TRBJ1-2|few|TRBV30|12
CAWTQGLGLYTF
TGTGCCTGGACTCAGGGGTTGGGTTTATACACCTTC
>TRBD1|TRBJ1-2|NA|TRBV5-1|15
CASSLVLTGGEGYTF
TGCGCCAGCAGCTTGGTACTGACAGGGGGTGAGGGCTACACCTTC
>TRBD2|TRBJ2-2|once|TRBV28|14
CASSPTSPTGELFF
TGTGCCAGCAGCCCGACTAGCCCCACCGGGGAGCTGTTTTTT
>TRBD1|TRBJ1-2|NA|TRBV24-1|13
CATSDADRDGYTF
TGTGCCACCAGTGATGCCGACAGGGATGGCTACACCTTC
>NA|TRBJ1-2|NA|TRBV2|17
CASSEASARTKGYGYTF
TGTGCCAGCAGTGAAGCTTCCGCACGGACAAAAGGCTATGGCTACACCTTC
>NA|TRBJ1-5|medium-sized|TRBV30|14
CAWSGGSLDQPQHF
TGTGCCTGGAGTGGAGGGTCGCTGGATCAGCCCCAGCATTTT
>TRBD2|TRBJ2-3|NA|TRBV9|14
CASSVSGGPDTQYF
TGTGCCAGCAGCGTCAGCGGGGGCCCAGATACGCAGTATTTT
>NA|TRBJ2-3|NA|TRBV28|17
CASSPRGRGRSTDTQYF
TGTGCCAGCAGTCCCCGTGGGCGGGGCCGTAGCACAGATACGCAGTATTTT
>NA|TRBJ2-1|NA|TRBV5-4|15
CASSFGESSYNEQFF
TGTGCCAGCAGCTTCGGTGAAAGCTCCTACAATGAGCAGTTCTTC
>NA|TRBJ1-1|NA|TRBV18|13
CASSPIGRTEAFF
TGTGCCAGCTCACCGATTGGCAGGACTGAAGCTTTCTTT
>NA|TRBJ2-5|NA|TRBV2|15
CASSDLLRVGETQYF
TGTGCCAGCAGTGATTTACTCAGGGTTGGGGAGACCCAGTACTTC
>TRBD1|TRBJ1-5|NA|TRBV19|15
CASKWDRASNQPQHF
TGTGCCAGTAAATGGGACAGGGCGAGCAATCAGCCCCAGCATTTT
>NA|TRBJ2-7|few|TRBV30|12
CAWTRANYEQYF
TGTGCCTGGACGAGGGCTAACTACGAGCAGTACTTC
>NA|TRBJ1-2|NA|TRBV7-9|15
CASSLAQAGDYGYTF
TGTGCCAGCAGCTTAGCACAGGCAGGGGACTATGGCTACACCTTC
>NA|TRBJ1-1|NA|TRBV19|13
CASSIVGLPEAFF
TGTGCCAGTAGTATAGTTGGGCTCCCTGAAGCTTTCTTT
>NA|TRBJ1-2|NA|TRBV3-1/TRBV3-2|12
CASSQDYGDYTF
TGTGCCAGCAGCCAAGATTACGGTGACTACACCTTC
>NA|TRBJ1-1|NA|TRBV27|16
CASSLSGRGLNTEAFF
TGTGCCAGCAGTTTATCCGGCAGGGGATTGAACACTGAAGCTTTCTTT
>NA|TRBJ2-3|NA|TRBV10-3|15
CAIRPGAEGTDTQYF
TGTGCCATCAGACCAGGGGCCGAGGGCACAGATACGCAGTATTTT
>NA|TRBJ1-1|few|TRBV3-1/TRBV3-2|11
CASSQAGEAFF
TGTGCCAGCAGCCAAGCAGGGGAAGCTTTCTTT
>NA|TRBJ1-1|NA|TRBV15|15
CATSRSRGRGTEAFF
TGTGCCACCAGCAGAAGTAGGGGGAGAGGGACTGAAGCTTTCTTT
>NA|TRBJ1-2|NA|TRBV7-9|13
CASSSQGGNGYTF
TGTGCCAGCAGCTCGCAGGGAGGGAATGGCTACACCTTC
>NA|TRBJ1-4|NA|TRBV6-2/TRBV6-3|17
CASSYFTATEGNEKLFF
TGTGCCAGCAGTTACTTTACCGCGACAGAAGGTAATGAAAAACTGTTTTTT
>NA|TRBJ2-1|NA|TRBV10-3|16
CAISYEGGDSYNEQFF
TGTGCCATCAGTTATGAAGGAGGGGACTCCTACAATGAGCAGTTCTTC
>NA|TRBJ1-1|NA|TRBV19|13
CASRATGTTEAFF
TGTGCCAGTAGGGCCACAGGGACCACTGAAGCTTTCTTT
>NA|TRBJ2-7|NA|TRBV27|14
CASSLQGIYYEQYF
TGTGCCAGCAGTTTACAGGGTATTTACTACGAGCAGTACTTC
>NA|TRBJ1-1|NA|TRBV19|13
CASSTQGGTEAFF
TGTGCCAGTAGTACTCAAGGCGGGACTGAAGCTTTCTTT
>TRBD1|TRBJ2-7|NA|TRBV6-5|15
CASRIIGQGSYEQYF
TGTGCCAGCAGAATCATCGGACAGGGATCCTACGAGCAGTACTTC
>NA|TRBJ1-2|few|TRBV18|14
CASSPAGGNYGYTF
TGTGCCAGCTCACCCGCGGGGGGAAACTATGGCTACACCTTC
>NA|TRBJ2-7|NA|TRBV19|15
CASSERYTGRSEQYF
TGTGCCAGTAGTGAGAGGTATACCGGCCGTAGTGAGCAGTACTTC
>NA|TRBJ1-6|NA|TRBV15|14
CATSRRSYNSPLHF
TGTGCCACCAGCAGGAGGTCCTATAATTCACCCCTCCACTTT
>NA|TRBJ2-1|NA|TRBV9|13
CASSVGSVNEQFF
TGTGCCAGCAGCGTAGGGAGTGTCAATGAGCAGTTCTTC
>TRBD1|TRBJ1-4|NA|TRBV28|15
CASSPRDRVIEKLFF
TGTGCCAGCAGTCCCCGGGACAGGGTTATCGAAAAACTGTTTTTT
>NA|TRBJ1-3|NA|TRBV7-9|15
CASSYHQGAGNTIYF
TGTGCCAGCAGCTACCACCAAGGAGCCGGAAACACCATATATTTT
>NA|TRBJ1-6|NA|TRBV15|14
CATSPGWNNSPLHF
TGTGCCACCAGCCCGGGATGGAACAATTCACCCCTCCACTTT
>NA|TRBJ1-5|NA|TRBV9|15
CASSVGQGRDQPQHF
TGTGCCAGCAGCGTGGGGCAGGGGCGGGATCAGCCCCAGCATTTT
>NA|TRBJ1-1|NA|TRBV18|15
CASSPERGVGTEAFF
TGTGCCAGCTCACCCGAACGGGGGGTAGGCACTGAAGCTTTCTTT
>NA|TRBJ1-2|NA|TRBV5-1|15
CASSLLREANYGYTF
TGCGCCAGCAGCTTGTTGCGAGAAGCTAACTATGGCTACACCTTC
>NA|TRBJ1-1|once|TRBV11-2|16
CASSPRLGLLNTEAFF
TGTGCCAGCAGCCCCCGCCTGGGCCTCCTGAACACTGAAGCTTTCTTT
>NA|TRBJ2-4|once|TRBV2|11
CASSESVHEYF
TGTGCCAGCAGTGAATCGGTCCATGAGTACTTC
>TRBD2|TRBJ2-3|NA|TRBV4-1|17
CASSQGTSDIYTDTQYF
TGCGCCAGCAGCCAGGGGACTAGCGACATTTATACGGATACGCAGTATTTT
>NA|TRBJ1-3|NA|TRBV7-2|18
CASSARDTFSHSGNTIYF
TGTGCCAGCAGCGCCCGGGACACCTTTTCACACTCTGGAAACACCATATATTTT
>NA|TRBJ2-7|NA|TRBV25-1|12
CASSPSPYEQYF
TGTGCCAGCAGCCCCTCCCCCTACGAGCAGTACTTC